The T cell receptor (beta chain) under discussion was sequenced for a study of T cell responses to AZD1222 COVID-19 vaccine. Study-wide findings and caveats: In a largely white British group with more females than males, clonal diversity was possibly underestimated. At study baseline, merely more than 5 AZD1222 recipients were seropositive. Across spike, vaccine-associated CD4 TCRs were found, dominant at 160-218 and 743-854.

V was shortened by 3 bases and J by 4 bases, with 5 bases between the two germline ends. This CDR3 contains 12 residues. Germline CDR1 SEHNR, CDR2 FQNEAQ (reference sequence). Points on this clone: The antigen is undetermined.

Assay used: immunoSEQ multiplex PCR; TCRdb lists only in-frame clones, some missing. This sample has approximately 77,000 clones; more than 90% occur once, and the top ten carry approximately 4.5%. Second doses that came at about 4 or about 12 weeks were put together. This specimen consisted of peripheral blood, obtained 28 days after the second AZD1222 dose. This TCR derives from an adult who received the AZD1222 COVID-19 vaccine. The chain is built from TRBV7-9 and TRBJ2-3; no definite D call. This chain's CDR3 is CASSLDSDTQYF. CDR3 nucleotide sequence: TGTGCCAGCAGCTTGGATTCAGATACGCAGTATTTT. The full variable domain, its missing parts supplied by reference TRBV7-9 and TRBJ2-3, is DTGVSQNPRHKITKRGQNVTFRCDPISEHNRLYWYRQTLGQGPEFLTYFQNEAQLEKSRLLSDRFSAERPKGSFSTLEIQRTEQGDSAMYLCASSLDSDTQYFGPGTRLTVL.